The 20 T cell receptor beta chains in this list originate from one sample, sequenced in a study of human T cells and chemical hapten exposure. Each CDR3 protein is one row after TCRdb ran MiXCR on the RACE reads. The table shows 90,000 to 110,000 distinct CDR3 sequences, with 9.2% occurring only once. Indicated time point: patch test 2, 6 weeks after DPC sensitization. Stated treatment: therapeutic diphenylcyclopropenone sensitization with weekly scalp DPC. The sample was whole blood, taken in connection with sensitization to the hapten diphenylcyclopropenone (DPC). These receptors all come from a woman in her forties with alopecia areata. Some clones in this sample may be carry-over from other donors' samples.

This clonotype was counted a few times. V is TRBV6-5 and J is TRBJ2-2; 10 positions match TRBD1. The CDR3 runs 15 residues. The trim removed 8 bases at V and 3 bases at J, leaving 6 bases unmatched. CDR1 and CDR2 from the germline V gene are MNHEY and SVGAGI. The CDR3 here is CASGRQGADTGELFF. In nucleotides, the CDR3 is TGTGCCAGCGGCCGACAGGGGGCCGACACCGGGGAGCTGTTTTTT.

This clonotype has ten or more counts. The DNA of the CDR3 is TGCGCCAGCAGCCAAGAGACAGGGTGGTACGAGCAGTACTTC. It encodes CASSQETGWYEQYF. The chain couples TRBV5-1 to TRBJ2-7; 7 nucleotides align to TRBD1. Germline V lookup: CDR1 SGHRS, CDR2 YFSETQ. The CDR3 has 14 amino acids. V dropped 4 bases and J dropped 4; count of bases not matched to a gene: 8.

This clonotype has more than one count but fewer than ten. The chain joins TRBV12-3 or TRBV12-4 to TRBJ1-4; D not resolved. Trimming removed 3 bases from V and 0 bases from J, with 5 bases in between. The CDR3 is 14 residues long. The CDR3 DNA reads as TGTGCCAGCAGTTTCCGTGCAACTAATGAAAAACTGTTTTTT. Translating it yields CASSFRATNEKLFF.

The chain recombines TRBV4-2 with TRBJ1-3; D is possibly TRBD1 (5 bases). The V and J ends lost 2 bases and 4 bases respectively, with 6 bases between them. The CDR3 has 13 residues. Germline loops: CDR1 LGHNA, CDR2 YNFKEQ. CDR3 in amino acids: CASSQRGGNTIYF. The CDR3 DNA reads as TGTGCCAGCAGCCAACGGGGGGGAAACACCATATATTTT.

This rearrangement joins TRBV5-1 to TRBJ2-2; tentative D call: TRBD2 (5 bases). This CDR3 is built from 15 residues. Germline V gives CDR1 SGHRS, CDR2 YFSETQ. With 1 base removed from V and 2 bases from J, the gap between germline ends came to 9 bases. The CDR3 region is CASSLTLANTGELFF. The CDR3 DNA follows: TGCGCCAGCAGCTTGACCCTAGCTAACACCGGGGAGCTGTTTTTT.

There are many counts of this clonotype. This chain connects TRBV20-1 to TRBJ1-6; D perhaps matches TRBD1 (5 bases). Germline V gives CDR1 DFQATT, CDR2 SNEGSKA (reference sequence). The CDR3 consists of 13 residues. Trimming took off 3 bases at V and 9 bases at J, with 12 bases between the two ends. As DNA, the CDR3 is TGCAGTGCTAGCACGGGGGGTACTTCACCCCTCCACTTT. This codes for CSASTGGTSPLHF.

This clonotype was seen a few times. The chain has TRBV6-5 and TRBJ2-5; TRBD1 is a possible D gene (6 bases). Germline-derived CDR1 and CDR2 are MNHEY and SVGAGI. The CDR3 runs 13 residues. The germline V and J ends were trimmed by 6 bases and 1 base, with 9 bases remaining between them. The CDR3 DNA reads TGTGCCAGCAGGCCACAGGGCCAAGAGACCCAGTACTTC. Residues: CASRPQGQETQYF.

In its sample, this clonotype was seen many times. V usage is TRBV9 and J usage is TRBJ1-2; D gene unclear. The CDR3 loop spans 14 amino acids. V was cut by 4 bases and J by 0 bases, with 10 bases left in between. Germline CDR1 is SGDLS and CDR2 is YYNGEE. CDR3 bases: TGTGCCAGCAGCACGATGACACCTAACTATGGCTACACCTTC. Its translation is CASSTMTPNYGYTF. Together with reference TRBV9 and TRBJ1-2, the CDR3 gives the full variable domain: DSGVTQTPKHLITATGQRVTLRCSPRSGDLSVYWYQQSLDQGLQFLIQYYNGEERAKGNILERFSAQQFPDLHSELNLSSLELGDSALYFCASSTMTPNYGYTFGSGTRLTVV.

The chain is built from TRBV28 and TRBJ1-5; D possibly corresponds to TRBD1 (5 bases). Trimming cost V 11 bases and J 3 bases, with 14 bases left between them. CDR3 length equals 13 residues. Germline CDR1 reads MDHEN; CDR2 reads SYDVKM. CDR3: CAPGGVDNQPQHF. In DNA, the CDR3 is TGTGCCCCAGGAGGGGTTGACAATCAGCCCCAGCATTTT.

This chain joins TRBV6-2 or TRBV6-3 and TRBJ2-1; TRBD2 matches 15 bases. In germline, CDR1 is MNHEY, CDR2 SVGEGT. V was clipped by 2 bases and J by 1 base; unmatched bases: 6. The CDR3 has 19 residues. CDR3 sequence reads: CASSYRRTSGGGSYNEQFF. DNA for the CDR3: TGTGCCAGCAGTTACCGACGGACTAGCGGGGGGGGATCCTACAATGAGCAGTTCTTC.

This clonotype showed up just a few times. The chain is built from TRBV6-5 and TRBJ1-4; 8 bases map to TRBD1. The V and J ends lost 6 bases and 17 bases, in that order; junction bases with no gene match: 11. This CDR3 region has 12 residues. Per the germline V gene, CDR1 is MNHEY and CDR2 is SVGAGI. The CDR3 DNA reads as TGTGCCAGCAGCTTGACTGGACAGGGTCTCTTTTTT. Translated: CASSLTGQGLFF.

Ten or more counts support this clonotype. The chain joins TRBV20-1 to TRBJ1-5, with D maybe TRBD1 (5 bases). Germline values: CDR1 DFQATT, CDR2 SNEGSKA (reference sequence). V shed 0 bases and J shed 2 bases, with 14 bases lying between them. The CDR3 covers 16 residues. The CDR3 protein is CSARDTRGGGNQPQHF. In DNA form, the CDR3 reads TGCAGTGCTAGAGATACCCGGGGAGGGGGCAATCAGCCCCAGCATTTT.

This clonotype has at least ten counts. This chain connects TRBV4-3 to TRBJ2-1; 9 nucleotides agree with TRBD2. The CDR3 contains 15 residues. The germline gives CDR1 LGHNA, CDR2 YSLEER. V dropped 0 bases and J dropped 8; count of bases not matched to a gene: 5. This CDR3 is CASSQEKVAGDEQFF. The CDR3, as DNA: TGCGCCAGCAGCCAAGAAAAGGTAGCGGGGGATGAGCAGTTCTTC.

The chain combines TRBV7-2 with TRBJ1-1; D not resolved. Germline V lookup: CDR1 SGHTA, CDR2 FQGNSA. The V end lost 1 base, the J end lost 8 bases, and 14 bases lay between the germline ends. CDR3 size: 14 residues. The CDR3 coding sequence is TGTGCCAGCAGCTTAGTTATGCACGGAGCCGAAGCTTTCTTT. Its translation is CASSLVMHGAEAFF.

This clonotype came up many times. The rearrangement joins TRBV20-1 to TRBJ1-1, with D unclear. Trimming left V 6 bases short and J 4 bases short, with 21 bases between. The CDR3 extends over 15 amino acids. Per the germline V gene, CDR1 is DFQATT and CDR2 is SNEGSKA (reference sequence). The CDR3 DNA reads as TGCAGTGCACCCCCGGTCGAGGCCAAAATCACTGAAGCTTTCTTT. It is translated as CSAPPVEAKITEAFF.

This clonotype was picked up many times. One junction end disagrees with the germline gene, perhaps due to a read error. CDR3 loop: CASSPDLNQETQYF. CDR3 DNA sequence: TGTGCTAGCAGCCCGGACTTGAACCAAGAGACCCAGTACTTC. The chain recombines TRBV7-7 with TRBJ2-5; TRBD2 is a possible D gene (5 bases). The CDR3 has 14 residues. CDR1 and CDR2 from the germline V gene are SSHAT and FNYEAQ (reference sequence).

The chain has TRBV11-2 and TRBJ2-1; TRBD2 matches at 7 bases. Trimming took 8 bases from V and 2 from J; bases not matched to a gene: 9. This CDR3 is built from 15 residues. Germline V CDR1 and CDR2: SGHAT, FQNNGV. CDR3 sequence (DNA): TGTGCCAGCCGCCCCCAGGGAGGGCCCTACAATGAGCAGTTCTTC. This encodes CASRPQGGPYNEQFF.

This clonotype has at least ten counts. The CDR3 is CASRRPGTGGQGTQYF. The CDR3 DNA reads TGTGCCAGCAGACGGCCCGGAACAGGGGGGCAGGGTACGCAGTATTTT. V is TRBV6-1 and J is TRBJ2-3; 8 bases map to TRBD1. The germline V gene has CDR1 MNHNS and CDR2 SASEGT. The trim removed 6 bases at V and 8 bases at J, leaving 16 bases unmatched. This CDR3 is 16 amino acids long.

This clonotype came up many times. The chain is built from TRBV10-2 and TRBJ2-7; 8 bases align to TRBD1. V trimming: 6 bases; J trimming: 2 bases; junction bases outside the gene matches: 9. The CDR3 totals 15 residues. Germline-derived CDR1 and CDR2 are WSHSY and SAAADI. The DNA of the CDR3 is TGCGCCAGCAGCAAGCCGACAGGGGCGGCCTACGAGCAGTACTTC. This gives the protein CASSKPTGAAYEQYF.

This clonotype came up many times. V and J are TRBV28 and TRBJ2-7; no definite D call. The V gene lost 3 bases and the J gene lost 3 bases, with 15 bases spanning the gap. The germline gives CDR1 MDHEN, CDR2 SYDVKM. The CDR3 is 15 amino acids. CDR3 DNA sequence: TGTGCCAGCAGTTTGAGTATCTGGGATAACTACGAGCAGTACTTC. Protein product: CASSLSIWDNYEQYF.